Below, 2 T cell receptor beta chains from the same sample are listed, as sequenced in a study of human T cells and chemical hapten exposure. Specified time point: patch test 1, 2 weeks after DPC sensitization. Documented treatment: therapeutic diphenylcyclopropenone sensitization with weekly scalp DPC. TCRdb fed the RACE reads into MiXCR, producing one record per CDR3 protein. The table shows some 110,000 distinct CDR3 sequences, with around 10% occurring only once. The sample consisted of whole blood, taken in connection with sensitization to the hapten diphenylcyclopropenone (DPC). The receptor set was obtained from a woman between 50 and 59 years old with alopecia areata. Some clones in this sample may be carry-over from other donors' samples.

This chain connects TRBV11-2 to TRBJ2-3; 9 bases map to TRBD2. V lost 3 bases, J lost 2 bases, and 6 bases stayed unmatched. CDR3 length: 16 residues. Germline V CDR1 and CDR2: SGHAT, FQNNGV. The CDR3 region has the DNA TGTGCCAGCAGCTTCGCGGGGGGGCCTAACACAGATACGCAGTATTTT. This encodes CASSFAGGPNTDTQYF.

The chain uses TRBV29-1 and TRBJ2-7; the D gene is possibly TRBD1 (7 bases). The CDR3 extends over 12 amino acids. Per the germline V gene, CDR1 is SQVTM and CDR2 is ANQGSEA. V was pared by 5 bases and J by 2 bases, with 10 bases between. The CDR3, as DNA: TGCAGCGTTCAGGGGGGCCCCTACGAGCAGTACTTC. This gives the protein CSVQGGPYEQYF.